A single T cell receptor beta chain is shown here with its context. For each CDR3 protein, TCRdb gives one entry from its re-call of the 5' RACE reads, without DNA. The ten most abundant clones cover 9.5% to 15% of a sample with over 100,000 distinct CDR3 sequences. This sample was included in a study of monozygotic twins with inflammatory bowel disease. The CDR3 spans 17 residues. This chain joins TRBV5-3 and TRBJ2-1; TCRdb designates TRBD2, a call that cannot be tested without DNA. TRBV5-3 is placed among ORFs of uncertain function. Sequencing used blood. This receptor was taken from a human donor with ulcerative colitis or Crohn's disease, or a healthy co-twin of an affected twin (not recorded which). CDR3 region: CARSFEASGASGNEQFF.